The clone carrying this T cell receptor (beta chain) has only one observation. Assay: immunoSEQ multiplex PCR; the TCRdb copy retains only in-frame clones and omits some. The sample yields about half a million clones, approximately 86% seen once. Study members were between 18 and 89 years old and lived in fewer than 30 US regions. Two negative PCRs, clearance, or symptom resolution had been documented for recovered Cohort 3 donors. This record belongs to a study of blood T cell repertoires in COVID-19. This CDR3 has 16 amino acids. CDR1 is MGHRA, CDR2 YSYEKL, per germline. V lost 2 bases and J lost 4, with 14 bases in between.

Material for sequencing was PBMCs or T cells enriched from blood (not recorded which). This clonotype was sampled from a woman aged 55-70 years who had recovered from COVID-19. The chain is built from TRBV4-1 and TRBJ1-4; D gene ambiguous. The CDR3 nucleotides are TGCGCCAGCAGCCAACCCCGTGGCTCGGGTAATGAAAAACTGTTTTTT. Encoded protein: CASSQPRGSGNEKLFF.